This T cell receptor (beta chain) is drawn from a study of cytomegalovirus exposure and HLA in healthy donors. Amplification used 60 Vbeta primers and 13 Jbeta primers. TCRdb's copy holds only in-frame clones and misses some; the assay was immunoSEQ multiplex PCR. The sample lists 210,000 or so clones; approximately 90% were seen once. Unmatched junction bases numbered 5, after V lost 6 bases and J lost 4 bases. There are 14 residues in the CDR3. Germline CDR1 and CDR2: SNHLY and FYNNEI. Sequencing used PBMCs. V is TRBV2 and J is TRBJ1-2; 10 bases line up with TRBD1. The receptor was isolated from a woman aged 18-29 years in good health and CMV-seronegative. In nucleotides, the CDR3 is TGTGCCAGCAGCAGGACAGGGGGGATCTATGGCTACACCTTC. Protein sequence: CASSRTGGIYGYTF.